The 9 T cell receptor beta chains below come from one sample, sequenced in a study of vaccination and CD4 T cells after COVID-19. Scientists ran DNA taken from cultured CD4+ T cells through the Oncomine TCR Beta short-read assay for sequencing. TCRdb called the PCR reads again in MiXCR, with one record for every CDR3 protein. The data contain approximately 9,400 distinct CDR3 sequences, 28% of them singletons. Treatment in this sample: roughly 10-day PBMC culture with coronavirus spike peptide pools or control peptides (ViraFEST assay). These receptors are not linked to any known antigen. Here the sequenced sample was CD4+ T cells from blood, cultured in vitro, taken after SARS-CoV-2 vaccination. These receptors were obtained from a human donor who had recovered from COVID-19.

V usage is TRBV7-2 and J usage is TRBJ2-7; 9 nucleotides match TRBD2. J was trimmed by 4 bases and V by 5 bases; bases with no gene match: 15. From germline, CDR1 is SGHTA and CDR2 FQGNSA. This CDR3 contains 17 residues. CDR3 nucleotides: TGTGCCAGCAGCCCACGGTATGGTAGCGGGAGTATTTACGAGCAGTACTTC. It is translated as CASSPRYGSGSIYEQYF. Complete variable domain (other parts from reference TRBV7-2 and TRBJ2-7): GAGVSQSPSNKVTEKGKDVELRCDPISGHTALYWYRQSLGQGLEFLIYFQGNSAPDKSGLPSDRFSAERTGGSVSTLTIQRTQQEDSAVYLCASSPRYGSGSIYEQYFGPGTRLTVT.

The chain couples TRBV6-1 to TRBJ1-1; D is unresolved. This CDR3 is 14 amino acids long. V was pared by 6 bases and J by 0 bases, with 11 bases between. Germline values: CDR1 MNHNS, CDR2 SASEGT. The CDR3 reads CASRPATMNTEAFF. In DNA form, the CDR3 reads TGTGCCAGCAGGCCCGCAACAATGAACACTGAAGCTTTCTTT.

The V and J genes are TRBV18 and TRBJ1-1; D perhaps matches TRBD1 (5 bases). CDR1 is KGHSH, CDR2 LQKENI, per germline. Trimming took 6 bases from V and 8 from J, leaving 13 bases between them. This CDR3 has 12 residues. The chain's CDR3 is CASSHDSGEAFF. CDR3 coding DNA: TGTGCCAGCTCCCACGACAGTGGCGAAGCTTTCTTT.

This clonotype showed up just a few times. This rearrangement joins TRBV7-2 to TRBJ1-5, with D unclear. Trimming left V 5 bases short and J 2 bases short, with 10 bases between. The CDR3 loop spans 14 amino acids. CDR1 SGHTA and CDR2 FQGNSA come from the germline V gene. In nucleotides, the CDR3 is TGTGCCAGCAGCACCGATTCGGGCAATCAGCCCCAGCATTTT. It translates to CASSTDSGNQPQHF.

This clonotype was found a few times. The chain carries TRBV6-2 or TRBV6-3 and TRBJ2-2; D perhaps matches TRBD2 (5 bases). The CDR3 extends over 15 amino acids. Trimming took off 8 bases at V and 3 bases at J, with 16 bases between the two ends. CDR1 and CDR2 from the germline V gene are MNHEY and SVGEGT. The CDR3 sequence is CASRRRADYTGELFF. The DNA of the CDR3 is TGTGCCAGCCGCAGGCGAGCGGACTACACCGGGGAGCTGTTTTTT.

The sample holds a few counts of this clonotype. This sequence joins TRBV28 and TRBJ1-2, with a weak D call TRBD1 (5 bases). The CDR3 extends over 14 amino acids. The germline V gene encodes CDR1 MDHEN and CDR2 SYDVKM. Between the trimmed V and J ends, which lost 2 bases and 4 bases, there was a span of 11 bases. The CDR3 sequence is CASSLTGAVYGYTF. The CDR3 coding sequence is TGTGCCAGCAGTTTAACAGGCGCGGTCTATGGCTACACCTTC.

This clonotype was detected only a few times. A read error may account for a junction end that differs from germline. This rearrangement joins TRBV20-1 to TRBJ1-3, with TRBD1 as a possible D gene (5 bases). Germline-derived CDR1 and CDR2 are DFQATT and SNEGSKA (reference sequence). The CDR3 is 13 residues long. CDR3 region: CSAPQGAGNTIYF. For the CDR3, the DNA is TGCAGTGCTCCTCAGGGCGCTGGGAACACCATATATTTT.

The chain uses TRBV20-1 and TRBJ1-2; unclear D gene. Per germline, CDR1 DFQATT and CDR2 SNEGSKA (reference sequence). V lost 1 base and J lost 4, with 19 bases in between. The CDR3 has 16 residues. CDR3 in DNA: TGCAGTGCTAGAGTCCTGCTTAGGCAGGTCTTCTATGGCTACACCTTC. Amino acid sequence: CSARVLLRQVFYGYTF.

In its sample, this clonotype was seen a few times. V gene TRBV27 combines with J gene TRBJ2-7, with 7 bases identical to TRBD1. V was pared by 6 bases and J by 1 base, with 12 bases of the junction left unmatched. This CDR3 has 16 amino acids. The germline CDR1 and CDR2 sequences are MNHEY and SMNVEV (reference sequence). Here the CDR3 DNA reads TGTGCCAGCAGCACAAATCGGGACAGTTTTTCCTACGAGCAGTACTTC. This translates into CASSTNRDSFSYEQYF.